The rows below give T cell receptor beta chains drawn from one sample of a study of cytomegalovirus exposure and HLA in healthy donors. Clones were read by immunoSEQ multiplex PCR, and TCRdb kept only the in-frame ones, dropping some. The repertoire holds about 210,000 clones, approximately 84% seen once, with roughly 0.24% in the top ten. Sequences were obtained from PBMCs. Every receptor here comes from a girl under 10 years old in good health and CMV-seronegative. Each CDR3 is given with its conserved first and last residue. The D gene is left open where the match is weak. Clone size is given for some rows only: seen once, a few or many times, or a class if the clone is expanded.

v_gene: TRBV4-1; d_gene: -; j_gene: TRBJ1-1; abundance: few; CDR3aa: CASSQVTDTEAFF; CDR3nt: TGCGCCAGCAGCCAAGTTACGGACACTGAAGCTTTCTTT
v_gene: TRBV29-1; d_gene: -; j_gene: TRBJ1-2; abundance: -; CDR3aa: CSVEDQGGFYGYTF; CDR3nt: TGCAGCGTTGAAGATCAGGGAGGTTTTTATGGCTACACCTTC
v_gene: TRBV18; d_gene: -; j_gene: TRBJ2-5; abundance: -; CDR3aa: CASSEKVPGTQYF; CDR3nt: TGTGCCAGCTCAGAGAAGGTTCCGGGGACCCAGTACTTC
v_gene: TRBV9; d_gene: -; j_gene: TRBJ1-4; abundance: -; CDR3aa: CASSGGAKTEKLFF; CDR3nt: TGTGCCAGCAGCGGCGGGGCCAAGACTGAAAAACTGTTTTTT
v_gene: TRBV30; d_gene: -; j_gene: TRBJ2-5; abundance: -; CDR3aa: CAWSVGAGVRETQYF; CDR3nt: TGTGCCTGGAGTGTTGGGGCAGGGGTGAGGGAGACCCAGTACTTC
v_gene: TRBV9; d_gene: -; j_gene: TRBJ1-2; abundance: -; CDR3aa: CASSVENNGYYGYTF; CDR3nt: TGTGCCAGCAGCGTAGAAAATAACGGTTACTATGGCTACACCTTC
v_gene: TRBV19; d_gene: TRBD1; j_gene: TRBJ2-6; abundance: -; CDR3aa: CASNRQGAGGANVLTF; CDR3nt: TGTGCCAGTAATCGCCAGGGGGCGGGAGGGGCCAACGTCCTGACTTTC
v_gene: TRBV6-6; d_gene: -; j_gene: TRBJ1-3; abundance: -; CDR3aa: CASSSADSNSGNTIYF; CDR3nt: TGTGCCAGCAGTTCCGCAGACTCGAACTCTGGAAACACCATATATTTT
v_gene: TRBV29-1; d_gene: -; j_gene: TRBJ2-2; abundance: -; CDR3aa: CSVQTGNTGELFF; CDR3nt: TGCAGCGTCCAGACAGGGAACACCGGGGAGCTGTTTTTT
v_gene: TRBV7-2; d_gene: -; j_gene: TRBJ2-2; abundance: -; CDR3aa: CASSLIANTGELFF; CDR3nt: TGTGCCAGCAGCTTAATCGCGAACACCGGGGAGCTGTTTTTT
v_gene: TRBV7-9; d_gene: TRBD2; j_gene: TRBJ2-7; abundance: -; CDR3aa: CASSLAGVAGSYEQYF; CDR3nt: TGTGCCAGCAGCTTAGCGGGGGTAGCGGGGAGCTACGAGCAGTACTTC
v_gene: TRBV7-9; d_gene: TRBD1; j_gene: TRBJ1-5; abundance: -; CDR3aa: CASSSSGGGSYQPQHF; CDR3nt: TGTGCCAGCAGCTCTTCAGGGGGCGGTAGTTATCAGCCCCAGCATTTT
v_gene: TRBV6-1; d_gene: -; j_gene: TRBJ2-2; abundance: few; CDR3aa: CASSELFGGELFF; CDR3nt: TGTGCCAGCAGTGAACTTTTCGGGGGGGAGCTGTTTTTT
v_gene: TRBV4-1; d_gene: -; j_gene: TRBJ1-1; abundance: once; CDR3aa: CASSHALQGTEASF; CDR3nt: TGCGCCAGCAGCCACGCATTACAGGGCACTGAAGCTTCCTTT
v_gene: TRBV9; d_gene: -; j_gene: TRBJ1-1; abundance: -; CDR3aa: CASSPSGWTEAFF; CDR3nt: TGTGCCAGCAGCCCCTCGGGGTGGACTGAAGCTTTCTTT
v_gene: TRBV19; d_gene: TRBD1; j_gene: TRBJ2-7; abundance: -; CDR3aa: CASKGRHRDRTYEQYF; CDR3nt: TGTGCCAGTAAGGGGCGCCACCGGGACAGGACGTACGAGCAGTACTTC
v_gene: TRBV5-6; d_gene: -; j_gene: TRBJ1-1; abundance: few; CDR3aa: CASSLGGNTEAFF; CDR3nt: TGTGCCAGCAGCTTGGGAGGGAACACTGAAGCTTTCTTT
v_gene: TRBV2; d_gene: -; j_gene: TRBJ1-1; abundance: -; CDR3aa: CASERQVDTEAFF; CDR3nt: TGTGCCAGCGAGAGACAGGTAGACACTGAAGCTTTCTTT
v_gene: TRBV7-9; d_gene: TRBD1; j_gene: TRBJ1-2; abundance: -; CDR3aa: CSSSRSYRGVLYGYTF; CDR3nt: TGTTCCAGCAGCCGGTCTTACAGGGGGGTACTCTATGGCTACACCTTC
v_gene: TRBV30; d_gene: TRBD1; j_gene: TRBJ2-2; abundance: -; CDR3aa: CAWSWTGRDGELFF; CDR3nt: TGTGCCTGGAGCTGGACAGGAAGAGACGGGGAGCTGTTTTTT
v_gene: TRBV11-3; d_gene: TRBD2; j_gene: TRBJ2-3; abundance: -; CDR3aa: CASSLRAGGKDTQYF; CDR3nt: TGTGCCAGCAGCTTAAGAGCGGGAGGAAAAGATACGCAGTATTTT
v_gene: TRBV30; d_gene: -; j_gene: TRBJ2-5; abundance: -; CDR3aa: CAWSSPYQETQYF; CDR3nt: TGTGCCTGGTCGAGTCCGTACCAAGAGACCCAGTACTTC
v_gene: TRBV5-4; d_gene: TRBD2; j_gene: TRBJ2-1; abundance: -; CDR3aa: CASSLGTSGGSYNEQFF; CDR3nt: TGTGCCAGCAGCTTGGGGACTAGCGGGGGATCCTACAATGAGCAGTTCTTC
v_gene: TRBV7-2; d_gene: -; j_gene: TRBJ2-1; abundance: few; CDR3aa: CASSLPSVNEQFF; CDR3nt: TGTGCCAGCAGCCTCCCTAGCGTCAATGAGCAGTTCTTC